The 21 T cell receptor beta chains listed next were all sequenced from one sample in a study of blood T cell repertoires in COVID-19. TCRdb's table, derived via immunoSEQ multiplex PCR, lists solely in-frame clones and lacks some. The sample contains approximately 170,000 clones, around 80% of which appear only once. The sample consisted of peripheral blood. Receptor source: a woman aged 70-85 years with COVID-19, enrolled during active disease.

Details on this clone: One end of the junction fails to match germline, which may point to a read error. This chain joins TRBV7-2 and TRBJ2-6; 8 bases are a match to TRBD2. Germline V gives CDR1 SGHTA, CDR2 FQGNSA. The CDR3 extends over 16 amino acids. CDR3 loop: CARSFGGGRGANVLTF. The CDR3 DNA sequence: TGTGCCCGCAGCTTCGGCGGGGGGCGGGGGGCCAACGTCCTGACTTTC. Using reference TRBV7-2 and TRBJ2-6 for the parts outside the CDR3, the full variable domain is GAGVSQSPSNKVTEKGKDVELRCDPISGHTALYWYRQSLGQGLEFLIYFQGNSAPDKSGLPSDRFSAERTGGSVSTLTIQRTQQEDSAVYLCARSFGGGRGANVLTFGAGSRLTVL.

About this clone: One junction end does not reproduce the germline sequence, and a read error may be involved. The chain recombines TRBV30 with TRBJ2-2; 11 bases align to TRBD2. Germline loops: CDR1 GTSNPN, CDR2 SVGIG (reference sequence). The CDR3 contains 19 residues. The CDR3 DNA sequence: TGTGCCTGGAGTGTCTCCCGTGCTAGCGGGAGGCAAGAACACCGGGGAGCTGTTTTT. Its protein is CAWSVSRASGRQEHRGAVF.

This clone has just a few counts. V is TRBV19 and J is TRBJ1-5, with TRBD1 identical over 7 bases. This CDR3 contains 14 residues. Germline values: CDR1 LNHDA, CDR2 SQIVND (reference sequence). With 6 bases clipped from V and 3 bases from J, the junction kept 5 bases outside the gene matches. The CDR3 coding sequence is TGTGCCAGTAGCACAGGGGTGGTCAATCAGCCCCAGCATTTT. Translated, it gives CASSTGVVNQPQHF.

V is TRBV18 and J is TRBJ2-2, with TRBD1 identical over 9 bases. Germline V gene data show CDR1 as KGHSH and CDR2 as LQKENI. The CDR3 sequence is 17 residues long. The ends lost 8 bases at V and 0 bases at J; junction bases unmatched: 10. The CDR3 region has the DNA TGTGCCAGCGGGGCTACGGACAGGGGACCGAACACCGGGGAGCTGTTTTTT. Its translation: CASGATDRGPNTGELFF.

The V call is TRBV27, the J call TRBJ1-5; D is unresolved. V gave up 5 bases and J gave up 8 bases, with 16 bases separating them. CDR1 MNHEY and CDR2 SMNVEV come from the germline V gene (reference sequence). CDR3 length equals 14 residues. The CDR3 spells CASSPSVNLKPQHF. The CDR3 DNA follows: TGTGCCAGCAGTCCGTCAGTCAATCTTAAGCCCCAGCATTTT.

The chain uses TRBV7-8 and TRBJ2-3, with TRBD1 as a possible D gene (5 bases). Germline assignment: CDR1 SGHVS and CDR2 FQNEAQ. V dropped 1 base and J dropped 1 base, with 12 bases sitting between them. The CDR3 totals 16 residues. The CDR3 sequence: CASSLERGWGTDTQYF. The CDR3 DNA reads as TGTGCCAGCAGCTTAGAAAGGGGTTGGGGCACAGATACGCAGTATTTT.

This chain uses TRBV11-2 with TRBJ1-2, with D possibly being TRBD1 (5 bases). The ends were cut back, 5 bases at V and 4 bases at J, with 17 bases in the middle. CDR1 and CDR2 (germline): SGHAT, FQNNGV. The CDR3 contains 15 residues. CDR3 region: CASSPGGGGGYGYTF. The CDR3 DNA reads TGTGCCAGCAGCCCTGGTGGGGGGGGTGGCTATGGCTACACCTTC.

This chain joins TRBV4-2 and TRBJ1-3, with D unresolved. This CDR3 comprises 17 residues. Germline CDR1 is LGHNA and CDR2 is YNFKEQ. The V gene lost 0 bases and the J gene lost 0 bases, with 12 bases spanning the gap. CDR3 protein: CASSQDHRGISGNTIYF. The CDR3 nucleotides read TGTGCCAGCAGCCAAGATCATCGGGGTATCTCTGGAAACACCATATATTTT.

The V gene is TRBV5-6, the J gene TRBJ1-1; possibly TRBD1 for D (6 bases). Trimming shortened V by 2 bases and J by 5 bases, and 10 bases separated the two germline ends. CDR1 is SGHDT and CDR2 is YYEEEE in the germline V gene. The CDR3 covers 13 residues. CDR3 DNA sequence: TGTGCCAGCAGCTTATTCCAGGGGACTGAAGCTTTCTTT. It translates to CASSLFQGTEAFF.

In nucleotides, the CDR3 is TGTGCTAGTGGTTTGGTCCATACAGGGGGTAGGACGACTAATGAAAAACTGTTTTTT. Translated: CASGLVHTGGRTTNEKLFF. The chain carries TRBV12-5 and TRBJ1-4; 8 bases map to TRBD1. Germline CDR1 reads LGHNT; CDR2 reads FRNRAP. The CDR3 contains 19 residues. V lost 0 bases to trimming and J lost 2 bases; unmatched junction nucleotides: 11.

J is TRBJ2-7 and V is TRBV19, with D possibly matching TRBD2 (5 bases). Looked up from germline, CDR1 is LNHDA and CDR2 is SQIVND (reference sequence). This CDR3 contains 14 residues. The V end lost 5 bases, the J end lost 0 bases, and 11 bases lay between the germline ends. For the CDR3, the DNA is TGTGCCAGTAGTGTCCGGGGAGCCTCCTACGAGCAGTACGTC. Translation gives CASSVRGASYEQYV.

The CDR3 bases are TGTGCAAGTCGCCCCTACCTCCTTGACACTGAAGCTTTCTTT. It translates to CASRPYLLDTEAFF. The rearrangement links TRBV12-2 to TRBJ1-1. TRBV12-2 is tagged as a pseudogene. This CDR3 is 14 amino acids long.

This chain joins TRBV7-8 and TRBJ1-1; tentatively, D is TRBD1 (5 bases). V lost 6 bases and J 3 bases, leaving 11 bases between the germline ends. Germline V gene sequence: CDR1 SGHVS, CDR2 FQNEAQ. The CDR3 has 13 residues. The CDR3 loop is CASRLDTDTEAFF. The CDR3 region has the DNA TGTGCCAGCAGATTGGACACCGACACTGAAGCTTTCTTT.

The rearrangement links TRBV11-1 to TRBJ2-7, with a weak D call TRBD2 (6 bases). There are 14 residues in the CDR3. Germline V CDR1 and CDR2: SGHAT, FQDESV (reference sequence). With 6 bases removed from V and 0 bases from J, the gap between germline ends came to 12 bases. The CDR3 DNA reads as TGTGCCAGCAGTCGTAGCGGCAGCTCCTACGAGCAGTACGTC. Amino acid sequence: CASSRSGSSYEQYV.

On this clone: A read error may account for a junction end that differs from germline. The chain recombines TRBV28 with TRBJ2-7; 8 bases map to TRBD1. CDR1 and CDR2 (germline): MDHEN, SYDVKM. The CDR3 totals 11 residues. CDR3 DNA: TGTGCCAGCAGCTCGTCCGGGACAGGTTTCTTC. Its protein product is CASSSSGTGFF.

The chain uses TRBV28 and TRBJ1-1; D is uncertain. The germline V gene has CDR1 MDHEN and CDR2 SYDVKM. V shed 6 bases and J shed 8 bases, with 10 bases lying between them. The CDR3 runs to 11 residues. CDR3 loop: CASSSGWEAFF. The CDR3 DNA sequence: TGTGCCAGCAGCTCAGGATGGGAAGCTTTCTTT.

This chain links TRBV11-3 with TRBJ1-1; TRBD1 matches 8 bases. Per the germline V gene, CDR1 is SGHNT and CDR2 is YENEEA. CDR3 length equals 14 residues. Trimming took 6 bases from V and 2 from J; bases not matched to a gene: 5. CDR3 in DNA: TGTGCCAGCAGTCGGACAGGGCGTAACACTGAAGCTTTCTTT. Translated: CASSRTGRNTEAFF.

V gene TRBV5-4 combines with J gene TRBJ2-2; 10 nucleotides line up with TRBD2. The CDR3 is made up of 16 amino acids. J gave up 1 base and V 5 bases, and 5 bases lay outside the gene matches. The germline CDR1 and CDR2 sequences are SGHNT and YYREEE (reference sequence). The CDR3 spells CASSSVAGGNTGELFF. The CDR3 DNA follows: TGTGCCAGCAGTTCTGTAGCGGGAGGGAACACCGGGGAGCTGTTTTTT.

V and J are TRBV19 and TRBJ1-1, with 8 bases aligning to TRBD1. The germline CDR1 and CDR2 sequences are LNHDA and SQIVND (reference sequence). This CDR3 spans 14 amino acids. With 5 bases clipped from V and 1 base from J, the junction kept 3 bases outside the gene matches. CDR3 loop: CASSFGTGNTEAFF. CDR3 DNA: TGTGCCAGTAGTTTCGGGACAGGGAACACTGAAGCTTTCTTT.

The rearrangement uses TRBV28 and TRBJ1-2; 8 bases are a match to TRBD1. Per the germline V gene, CDR1 is MDHEN and CDR2 is SYDVKM. Unmatched junction bases numbered 6, after V lost 1 base and J lost 8 bases. The CDR3 totals 14 residues. CDR3: CASSLLGTGGGYTF. The CDR3 bases are TGTGCCAGCAGTTTATTGGGGACAGGAGGGGGCTACACCTTC.

This rearrangement joins TRBV2 to TRBJ1-5; D is perhaps TRBD1 (5 bases). Germline-derived CDR1 and CDR2 are SNHLY and FYNNEI. The length of the CDR3 is 14 residues. V was pared by 6 bases and J by 7 bases, with 16 bases between. This CDR3 reads CASSRGSSGQPQHF. In nucleotides, the CDR3 is TGTGCCAGCAGCCGGGGGTCTAGTGGACAGCCCCAGCATTTT.